The next 25 T cell receptor beta chains were all read from a single sample in a study of CD8 T cells in Susac syndrome (dated by TCRdb to the late 2010s). Library generation was performed with the immunoSEQ multiplex PCR assay. RNA was extracted with the RNeasy kit and 0.5 to 1 ug was reverse transcribed using random hexamers. TCRdb's own reprocessing of the public reads used fastp at Q25 and MiXCR and kept productive beta chains. Entries that share a CDR3 protein sequence are merged under the most common genes and DNA. The sample table contains hundreds of thousands of distinct CDR3 sequences; only one count was recorded for about 93% of them. The ten largest account for roughly 0.07% of the sample. The sequencing sample was made of CD4+ T cells from PBMCs. The origin of the receptors is a human donor with multiple sclerosis.

In DNA form, the CDR3 reads TGTGCCAGCAGTCGGGACGGGGGGTCTGGCTACACCTTC. Amino acid sequence: CASSRDGGSGYTF. This sequence joins TRBV5-4 and TRBJ1-2, with D perhaps TRBD1 (5 bases). Trimming took off 5 bases at V and 7 bases at J, with 15 bases between the two ends. The CDR3 is made up of 13 amino acids. Germline V gene lookup returns CDR1 SGHNT and CDR2 YYREEE (reference sequence).

The chain combines TRBV30 with TRBJ1-5, with a weak D call TRBD1 (6 bases). CDR3 size: 15 residues. Germline assignment: CDR1 GTSNPN and CDR2 SVGIG (reference sequence). With 0 bases removed from V and 5 bases from J, the gap between germline ends came to 14 bases. The CDR3 DNA is TGTGCCTGGAGTGTGAAACAGGGTGACCATCAGCCCCAGCATTTT. This translates into CAWSVKQGDHQPQHF. Together with reference TRBV30 and TRBJ1-5, the CDR3 gives the full variable domain: SQTIHQWPATLVQPVGSPLSLECTVEGTSNPNLYWYRQAAGRGLQLLFYSVGIGQISSEVPQNLSASRPQDRQFILSSKKLLLSDSGFYLCAWSVKQGDHQPQHFGDGTRLSIL.

The chain has TRBV18 and TRBJ2-3; D may be TRBD1 (5 bases). V was pared by 5 bases and J by 2 bases, with 11 bases between. The CDR3 sequence is 14 residues long. Germline V gene sequence: CDR1 KGHSH, CDR2 LQKENI. This CDR3 is CASSTQGYTDTQYF. Here the CDR3 DNA reads TGTGCCAGCTCAACCCAGGGATACACAGATACGCAGTATTTT. The whole variable domain, filled in from reference TRBV18 and TRBJ2-3, reads NAGVMQNPRHLVRRRGQEARLRCSPMKGHSHVYWYRQLPEEGLKFMVYLQKENIIDESGMPKERFSAEFPKEGPSILRIQQVVRGDSAAYFCASSTQGYTDTQYFGPGTRLTVL.

This sequence joins TRBV15 and TRBJ2-5; either TRBD1 or TRBD2 may fit D (6 bases each). In germline, CDR1 is LNHNV, CDR2 YYDKDF (reference sequence). Trimming removed 3 bases at V and 11 bases at J, with 22 bases between. The CDR3 totals 15 residues. This chain's CDR3 is CATSRVQGGAGYQYF. CDR3 nucleotides: TGTGCCACCAGCAGGGTACAGGGCGGGGCAGGGTATCAGTACTTC.

The chain carries TRBV5-1 and TRBJ2-1; TRBD2 is a possible D gene (7 bases). This CDR3 comprises 18 residues. Per germline, CDR1 SGHRS and CDR2 YFSETQ. V was cut by 4 bases and J by 7 bases, with 27 bases left in between. The DNA for the CDR3 is TGCGCCAGCAGCCAACTACGAAGCGGGCGGGGGCCACTAAATGAGCAGTTCTTC. It translates to CASSQLRSGRGPLNEQFF. The variable domain in full, with the rest retrieved from reference TRBV5-1 and TRBJ2-1, is KAGVTQTPRYLIKTRGQQVTLSCSPISGHRSVSWYQQTPGQGLQFLFEYFSETQRNKGNFPGRFSGRQFSNSRSEMNVSTLELGDSALYLCASSQLRSGRGPLNEQFFGPGTRLTVL.

CDR3 sequence reads: CASRRGPGELFF. The CDR3 DNA reads as TGTGCCAGCCGAAGGGGGCCCGGGGAGCTGTTTTTT. The chain recombines TRBV6-2 or TRBV6-3 with TRBJ2-2; 7 bases fit TRBD1. V lost 8 bases to trimming and J lost 6 bases; unmatched junction nucleotides: 3. Germline V lookup: CDR1 MNHEY, CDR2 SVGEGT. The CDR3 covers 12 residues.

This sequence joins TRBV12-3 or TRBV12-4 and TRBJ2-7; D tentatively reads TRBD1 or TRBD2 (5 bases each). The germline V and J ends were trimmed by 6 bases and 3 bases, with 12 bases remaining between them. The CDR3 is 13 residues long. The CDR3 DNA sequence: TGTGCCAGCAGCCGGGGACCGAACTACGAGCAGTACTTC. Amino acid sequence: CASSRGPNYEQYF.

The chain has TRBV29-1 and TRBJ2-5; D call uncertain. This CDR3 comprises 15 residues. With 4 bases removed from V and 1 base from J, the gap between germline ends came to 16 bases. The V gene's germline CDR1 is SQVTM and CDR2 ANQGSEA. CDR3 DNA sequence: TGCAGCGTTGCCCTCGGGCCTGGAACCCAAGAGACCCAGTACTTC. Translated: CSVALGPGTQETQYF.

The chain combines TRBV6-5 with TRBJ2-5; maybe TRBD1 (5 bases). The V gene lost 4 bases and the J gene lost 11 bases, with 20 bases spanning the gap. CDR3 length equals 14 residues. CDR1 is MNHEY and CDR2 is SVGAGI in the germline V gene. As DNA, the CDR3 is TGTGCCAGCAGTTTATCCCGCTTAAGGGGAAAGCAGTACTTC. Translation: CASSLSRLRGKQYF.

The gene calls are TRBV9 and TRBJ2-1; 9 nucleotides align to TRBD2. The junction had 1 base not matched to a gene; V was cut back by 0 bases and J by 0 bases. Germline V gene data show CDR1 as SGDLS and CDR2 as YYNGEE. CDR3 length: 16 residues. CDR3 in DNA: TGTGCCAGCAGCGTAGGACTAGCGGACTCCTACAATGAGCAGTTCTTC. Its protein is CASSVGLADSYNEQFF.

The J gene is TRBJ2-1, the V gene TRBV6-2 or TRBV6-3; D unresolved. Trimming left V 7 bases short and J 10 bases short, with 14 bases between. Germline V gene sequence: CDR1 MNHEY, CDR2 SVGEGT. This CDR3 is 12 amino acids long. DNA of the CDR3: TGTGCCAGCACCTCAAGGTTGGGGGAGCAGTTCTTC. Residues: CASTSRLGEQFF.

V gene TRBV18 combines with J gene TRBJ2-7; D is ambiguous. V lost 3 bases, J lost 2 bases, and 8 bases lay in between. The CDR3 is 13 residues long. Germline lookup yields CDR1 KGHSH and CDR2 LQKENI. The CDR3 DNA reads TGTGCCAGCTCACCGTCCGGTGCCTACGAGCAGTACGTC. Protein product: CASSPSGAYEQYV.

The V gene is TRBV11-1, the J gene TRBJ2-2; TRBD2 is a possible D gene (6 bases). The germline V and J ends were trimmed by 4 bases and 5 bases, with 14 bases remaining between them. The CDR3 sequence is 15 residues long. Germline assignment: CDR1 SGHAT and CDR2 FQDESV (reference sequence). The CDR3 coding sequence is TGTGCCAGCAGCTCGACCGGGACTGGAACCGGGGAGCTGTTTTTT. Its protein is CASSSTGTGTGELFF. Looking up the rest from reference TRBV11-1 and TRBJ2-2 gives the full variable domain: EAEVAQSPRYKITEKSQAVAFWCDPISGHATLYWYRQILGQGPELLVQFQDESVVDDSQLPKDRFSAERLKGVDSTLKIQPAELGDSAMYLCASSSTGTGTGELFFGEGSRLTVL.

The rearrangement links TRBV29-1 to TRBJ1-2; D unclear. The V end lost 3 bases, the J end lost 4 bases, and 9 bases lay between the germline ends. This CDR3 comprises 12 residues. Germline CDR1 SQVTM, CDR2 ANQGSEA. In DNA, the CDR3 is TGCAGCGTTGATTTTGCTACCTATGGCTACACCTTC. Translating it yields CSVDFATYGYTF.

The chain joins TRBV7-9 to TRBJ1-2, with D possibly being TRBD1 (6 bases). The V gene lost 7 bases and the J gene lost 4 bases, with 16 bases spanning the gap. Germline V gene data show CDR1 as SEHNR and CDR2 as FQNEAQ (reference sequence). The CDR3 is 14 amino acids. The CDR3 coding sequence is TGTGCCAGCAACGGACAGCAAACCGGCTATGGCTACACCTTC. Translated, it gives CASNGQQTGYGYTF.

The V gene is TRBV5-6, the J gene TRBJ2-1; TRBD2 matches 8 bases. J gave up 4 bases and V 0 bases, and 3 bases lay outside the gene matches. This CDR3 has 15 amino acids. Germline CDR1 reads SGHDT; CDR2 reads YYEEEE. The CDR3 protein is CASSLGGRKYNEQFF. CDR3 bases: TGTGCCAGCAGCTTGGGCGGGAGGAAATACAATGAGCAGTTCTTC. Using reference TRBV5-6 and TRBJ2-1 for the parts outside the CDR3, the full variable domain is DAGVTQSPTHLIKTRGQQVTLRCSPKSGHDTVSWYQQALGQGPQFIFQYYEEEERQRGNFPDRFSGHQFPNYSSELNVNALLLGDSALYLCASSLGGRKYNEQFFGPGTRLTVL.

The chain uses TRBV3-1 and TRBJ2-3; 9 bases align to TRBD2. V was clipped by 7 bases and J by 0 bases; unmatched bases: 5. CDR1 is LGHDT, CDR2 YNNKEL, per germline (reference sequence). The CDR3 covers 15 residues. The chain's CDR3 is CASKRRGGSTDTQYF. DNA for the CDR3: TGTGCCAGCAAACGGCGGGGGGGTAGCACAGATACGCAGTATTTT.

This chain links TRBV20-1 with TRBJ1-6; 9 bases agree with TRBD1. The ends lost 1 base at V and 7 bases at J; junction bases unmatched: 5. This CDR3 spans 15 amino acids. Germline V gene lookup returns CDR1 DFQATT and CDR2 SNEGSKA (reference sequence). The CDR3 spells CSARVQGADNSPLHF. The CDR3, as DNA: TGCAGTGCTAGAGTACAGGGGGCGGACAATTCACCCCTCCACTTT.

The chain recombines TRBV7-9 with TRBJ2-7; 8 nucleotides line up with TRBD1. The CDR3 runs to 15 residues. The germline CDR1 and CDR2 sequences are SEHNR and FQNEAQ (reference sequence). V shed 4 bases and J 3 bases; nucleotides not matched to a gene: 8. The CDR3 loop is CASSSPGQVLYEQYF. Written as DNA, the CDR3 is TGTGCCAGCAGCTCGCCGGGACAGGTTCTCTACGAGCAGTACTTC.

This rearrangement joins TRBV5-1 to TRBJ2-3; 15 positions agree with TRBD2. Germline trimming cut 2 bases from V and 4 bases from J; bases unmatched to any gene: 8. CDR3 length: 18 residues. CDR1 is SGHRS, CDR2 YFSETQ, per germline. CDR3 in DNA: TGCGCCAGCAGCTTCCTAGGACTAGCGGGAGGGAAGGCAGATACGCAGTATTTT. Encoded protein: CASSFLGLAGGKADTQYF.

The gene calls are TRBV2 and TRBJ2-1; D gene uncertain. CDR1 and CDR2 (germline): SNHLY, FYNNEI. The CDR3 is 13 amino acids. V lost 6 bases to trimming and J lost 3 bases, with 9 bases between them. The CDR3: CASSWAVYNEQFF. CDR3 nucleotide sequence: TGTGCCAGCAGCTGGGCTGTCTACAATGAGCAGTTCTTC.

The V and J genes are TRBV7-3 and TRBJ2-3; TRBD2 matches 11 bases. The germline gives CDR1 SGHTA, CDR2 FQGTGA. The CDR3 totals 16 residues. Unmatched junction bases numbered 14, after V lost 5 bases and J lost 10 bases. CDR3 in amino acids: CASSPRKSSGGAPQYF. CDR3 coding DNA: TGTGCCAGCAGCCCACGGAAGAGTAGCGGGGGGGCGCCGCAGTATTTT.

This chain connects TRBV20-1 to TRBJ1-1; D gene uncertain. Germline V CDR1 and CDR2: DFQATT, SNEGSKA (reference sequence). The CDR3 spans 13 residues. V lost 5 bases, J lost 1 base, and 11 bases lay in between. The CDR3 reads CSAPKGRNTEAFF. The CDR3 DNA reads TGCAGTGCTCCTAAAGGGAGGAACACTGAAGCTTTCTTT.

This chain uses TRBV7-9 with TRBJ2-2; no clear D. Trimming cost V 3 bases and J 5 bases, with 7 bases left between them. Looked up from germline, CDR1 is SEHNR and CDR2 is FQNEAQ (reference sequence). The CDR3 contains 13 residues. The CDR3 is CASSLQQTGELFF. CDR3 bases: TGTGCCAGCAGCTTGCAACAGACCGGGGAGCTGTTTTTT.

This clonotype was seen only once. CDR3 bases: TGTGCCAGCAGTCCCCCGGGACAGGTAATAAGTCAGCCCCAGCATTTT. Its translation is CASSPPGQVISQPQHF. The chain links TRBV12-3 or TRBV12-4 to TRBJ1-5, with 8 bases aligning to TRBD1. The CDR3 covers 16 residues. The V and J ends lost 5 bases and 6 bases, in that order; junction bases with no gene match: 12.